This T cell receptor (beta chain) is from a study of OX40 agonist ivuxolimab in advanced cancers. At the level of the study: Therapy given before enrollment (anti-PD-1, anti-PD-L1 or anti-CTLA-4) was allowed, and around 40% had some.

Here immunoSEQ multiplex PCR was the method, and the copy in TCRdb shows in-frame clones only, minus some. The sample has 20,000 to 25,000 clones, less than 90% seen once. Patients had blood sampled at baseline and again on cycle 4 day 1 and cycle 7 day 1. Overall study findings and caveats: Researchers report that CD8+ T cells had, on average, more expanded clones than CD4+.

The CDR3 has 15 amino acids. Germline assignment: CDR1 MGHRA and CDR2 YSYEKL. V gave up 2 bases and J gave up 5 bases, with 13 bases separating them. This clone was recorded a few times. Antigen unknown. The V gene is TRBV4-1, the J gene TRBJ1-5; D is possibly TRBD1 (6 bases). Material: CD4+ or CD8+ T cells sorted from blood, obtained in a trial of the OX40 agonist ivuxolimab. The source is an adult with an advanced solid tumor such as melanoma, head and neck, liver or kidney cancer. CDR3 in DNA: TGCGCCAGCAGCCAATATTTACGGACAGATCAGCCCCAGCATTTT. Translating gives CASSQYLRTDQPQHF.